This note documents a single T cell receptor beta chain sequence. The assay was immunoSEQ multiplex PCR, and TCRdb's table has in-frame clones only and misses some. The table shows some 130,000 clones, with roughly 89% occurring only once. This sample was taken from a study of control samples from healthy donors and cancer patients. The CDR3 loop spans 13 amino acids. The germline CDR1 and CDR2 sequences are SGHNT and YYREEE (reference sequence). Trimming shortened V by 0 bases and J by 1 base, and 4 bases separated the two germline ends. The V and J genes are TRBV5-4 and TRBJ1-1; D gene ambiguous. The sample consisted of blood. This receptor was obtained from a man aged 18 to 30 in good health. The CDR3 nucleotides read TGTGCCAGCAGCTTGGTCCCGAACACTGAAGCTTTCTTT. It encodes CASSLVPNTEAFF. The full variable domain, rest sourced from reference TRBV5-4 and TRBJ1-1, is ETGVTQSPTHLIKTRGQQVTLRCSSQSGHNTVSWYQQALGQGPQFIFQYYREEENGRGNFPPRFSGLQFPNYSSELNVNALELDDSALYLCASSLVPNTEAFFGQGTRLTVV.